The next 22 T cell receptor beta chains were all read from a single sample in a study of Ad26.COV2.S vaccination and SARS-CoV-2 variants. TCRdb keeps only in-frame clones here, not all; method: immunoSEQ multiplex PCR. The sample lists roughly 180,000 clones, around 90% occurring once. Sample: peripheral blood, taken after recovery from COVID-19. These receptors all stem from a human donor who had recovered from COVID-19.

This chain links TRBV15 with TRBJ2-3; D might be TRBD2 (5 bases). V shed 1 base and J shed 5 bases, with 16 bases lying between them. CDR1 and CDR2 from the germline V gene are LNHNV and YYDKDF (reference sequence). The CDR3 runs to 16 residues. CDR3 protein: CATSRALSKAGDTQYF. The CDR3 DNA is TGTGCCACCAGCAGAGCATTAAGTAAGGCGGGAGATACGCAGTATTTT. Together with reference TRBV15 and TRBJ2-3, the CDR3 gives the full variable domain: DAMVIQNPRYQVTQFGKPVTLSCSQTLNHNVMYWYQQKSSQAPKLLFHYYDKDFNNEADTPDNFQSRRPNTSFCFLDIRSPGLGDTAMYLCATSRALSKAGDTQYFGPGTRLTVL.

This clone was seen more than once but under ten times. The gene calls are TRBV7-3 and TRBJ1-5, with 8 bases fitting TRBD1. The V gene end was trimmed by 2 bases and the J gene end by 5 bases; junction bases not matched to a gene: 2. The length of the CDR3 is 14 residues. Germline lookup yields CDR1 SGHTA and CDR2 FQGTGA. DNA for the CDR3: TGTGCCAGCAGCTTAGTGACAGGGGATCAGCCCCAGCATTTT. As protein: CASSLVTGDQPQHF. Filled out from reference TRBV7-3 and TRBJ1-5, the complete variable domain reads GAGVSQTPSNKVTEKGKYVELRCDPISGHTALYWYRQSLGQGPEFLIYFQGTGAADDSGLPNDRFFAVRPEGSVSTLKIQRTERGDSAVYLCASSLVTGDQPQHFGDGTRLSIL.

The chain is built from TRBV21-1 and TRBJ2-3. TRBV21-1 is marked as a pseudogene. This CDR3 spans 15 amino acids. CDR3 sequence: CASSPRGADTDTQYF. The CDR3, as DNA: TGTGCCAGCAGCCCCCGAGGGGCCGACACAGATACGCAGTATTTT.

This clone turned up a few times. This chain joins TRBV7-2 and TRBJ1-3; D gene uncertain. Germline-derived CDR1 and CDR2 are SGHTA and FQGNSA. The V end was cut by 2 bases, the J end by 4 bases, with 15 bases between. The CDR3 covers 16 residues. The CDR3: CASSLYVLGVGNTIYF. The CDR3 coding sequence is TGTGCCAGCAGCTTATATGTACTCGGAGTAGGAAACACCATATATTTT.

The chain carries TRBV27 and TRBJ2-1; D is unclear. The V end lost 0 bases, the J end lost 2 bases, and 11 bases lay between the germline ends. The CDR3 runs to 16 residues. Germline loops: CDR1 MNHEY, CDR2 SMNVEV (reference sequence). CDR3 nucleotides: TGTGCCAGCAGTTTATCTAAGGATTTTGCCTACAATGAGCAGTTCTTC. This encodes CASSLSKDFAYNEQFF.

The V and J genes are TRBV7-3 and TRBJ2-7; TRBD1 agrees at 8 bases. The CDR3 length is 13 residues. Germline-derived CDR1 and CDR2 are SGHTA and FQGTGA. The J segment lost 3 bases and the V segment lost 5 bases, leaving 3 bases of the junction unmatched. CDR3 sequence: CASSRGTGYEQYF. CDR3 coding DNA: TGTGCCAGCAGCCGCGGGACAGGCTACGAGCAGTACTTC.

The rearrangement links TRBV6-5 to TRBJ2-1; TRBD2 matches at 14 bases. With 7 bases clipped from V and 7 bases from J, the junction kept 6 bases outside the gene matches. This CDR3 has 15 amino acids. Per germline, CDR1 MNHEY and CDR2 SVGAGI. CDR3 sequence (DNA): TGTGCCAGCACCCGGGGACTAGCGGGAGTGAATGAGCAGTTCTTC. It is translated as CASTRGLAGVNEQFF.

This chain uses TRBV30 with TRBJ1-2; D uncertain. Trimming took off 1 base at V and 2 bases at J, with 5 bases between the two ends. The CDR3 totals 12 residues. CDR1 is GTSNPN, CDR2 SVGIG, per germline (reference sequence). CDR3 amino acids: CAWSGRNYGYTF. The DNA of the CDR3 is TGTGCCTGGAGTGGTAGGAACTATGGCTACACCTTC.

V usage is TRBV12-5 and J usage is TRBJ1-2, with TRBD1 as a possible D gene (6 bases). Germline assignment: CDR1 LGHNT and CDR2 FRNRAP. CDR3 size: 15 residues. The ends were cut back, 2 bases at V and 7 bases at J, with 17 bases in the middle. The CDR3 here is CASGLITRGVRGYTF. CDR3 bases: TGTGCTAGTGGTTTGATTACTAGGGGGGTCCGTGGCTACACCTTC.

The genes are TRBV28 and TRBJ1-2; no definite D call. The CDR3 is 14 amino acids. Trimming stripped 2 bases from V and 7 bases from J, with 14 bases between. The germline gives CDR1 MDHEN, CDR2 SYDVKM. The CDR3 is CASSLLSGRGGYTF. The CDR3 DNA follows: TGTGCCAGCAGTTTACTATCCGGGAGAGGTGGCTACACCTTC.

V gene TRBV29-1 combines with J gene TRBJ2-7; D could derive from TRBD1 or TRBD2 (6 bases each). This CDR3 is 13 amino acids long. Trimming cost V 3 bases and J 1 base, with 10 bases left between them. Germline V gives CDR1 SQVTM, CDR2 ANQGSEA. As DNA, the CDR3 is TGCAGCGTTGAGGAGGGGGGATCCTACGAGCAGTACTTC. This translates into CSVEEGGSYEQYF.

The chain employs TRBV11-2 and TRBJ2-1, with a weak D call TRBD2 (6 bases). The V end lost 5 bases, the J end lost 5 bases, and 22 bases lay between the germline ends. The CDR3 loop spans 17 amino acids. Germline loops: CDR1 SGHAT, CDR2 FQNNGV. CDR3 DNA: TGTGCCAGCAGCCCGGCCCCCCCCGGGAGCGGAGACAATGAGCAGTTCTTC. Protein product: CASSPAPPGSGDNEQFF.

The genes are TRBV18 and TRBJ1-1, with 11 bases identical to TRBD1. J lost 3 bases, V lost 5 bases, and 8 bases had no gene match. Germline-derived CDR1 and CDR2 are KGHSH and LQKENI. The CDR3 spans 16 residues. This chain's CDR3 is CASSYGQGARDTEAFF. The CDR3 region has the DNA TGTGCCAGCTCATATGGACAGGGGGCGCGGGACACTGAAGCTTTCTTT.

J is TRBJ1-2 and V is TRBV7-2, with 10 bases aligning to TRBD1. The CDR3 covers 16 residues. V was clipped by 6 bases and J by 8 bases; unmatched bases: 15. Germline V gives CDR1 SGHTA, CDR2 FQGNSA. The CDR3 spells CASRNPGQGQNEGYTF. The DNA of the CDR3 is TGTGCCAGCAGAAATCCGGGACAGGGGCAAAATGAGGGCTACACCTTC.

The rearrangement uses TRBV9 and TRBJ1-3; a weak D match, TRBD1 (5 bases). Trimming took off 3 bases at V and 8 bases at J, with 9 bases between the two ends. This CDR3 has 12 amino acids. Germline CDR1 is SGDLS and CDR2 is YYNGEE. The CDR3 region is CASSEWGDTIYF. In DNA, the CDR3 is TGTGCCAGCAGCGAGTGGGGGGACACCATATATTTT.

The chain uses TRBV4-2 and TRBJ2-7; 8 nucleotides line up with TRBD2. With 1 base clipped from V and 3 bases from J, the junction kept 14 bases outside the gene matches. The CDR3 extends over 18 amino acids. The germline gives CDR1 LGHNA, CDR2 YNFKEQ. CDR3 residues: CASSQVTSGHPSLYEQYF. CDR3 in DNA: TGTGCCAGCAGCCAAGTTACTAGCGGTCATCCGAGCCTCTACGAGCAGTACTTC.

The J gene is TRBJ1-1, the V gene TRBV27; D gene unclear. The CDR3 contains 14 residues. Trimming removed 3 bases at V and 1 base at J, with 9 bases between. The germline V gene encodes CDR1 MNHEY and CDR2 SMNVEV (reference sequence). CDR3 nucleotides: TGTGCCAGCAGTTTGCTCCTGGAGAACACTGAAGCTTTCTTT. Amino acid sequence: CASSLLLENTEAFF.

The CDR3 DNA is TGTGCCAGCAGCTCACGCCCCGCGGGAGGGCACCGTCTCAATGAGCAGTTCTTC. It encodes CASSSRPAGGHRLNEQFF. V usage is TRBV6-2 or TRBV6-3 and J usage is TRBJ2-1; 9 bases are shared with TRBD2. The ends lost 6 bases at V and 6 bases at J; junction bases unmatched: 18. In germline, CDR1 is MNHEY, CDR2 SVGEGT. There are 18 residues in the CDR3.

The gene calls are TRBV19 and TRBJ2-3; D is possibly TRBD1 (5 bases). Trimming shortened V by 3 bases and J by 4 bases, and 11 bases separated the two germline ends. Looked up from germline, CDR1 is LNHDA and CDR2 is SQIVND (reference sequence). This CDR3 is 14 amino acids long. CDR3 residues: CASSMTRAADTQYF. Here the CDR3 DNA reads TGTGCCAGTAGTATGACCAGGGCGGCAGATACGCAGTATTTT.

The gene calls are TRBV25-1 and TRBJ1-5, with TRBD1 matching over 7 bases. Germline-derived CDR1 and CDR2 are MGHDK and SYGVNS. The CDR3 sequence is 12 residues long. V trimming: 7 bases; J trimming: 4 bases; junction bases outside the gene matches: 1. This CDR3 reads CASTGGNQPQHF. As DNA, the CDR3 is TGTGCCAGCACAGGGGGAAATCAGCCCCAGCATTTT.

This clone appeared a few times. In DNA, the CDR3 is TGTGCCAGCAGCCCTTTTGGGGGATCTGGAAACACCATATATTTT. Protein: CASSPFGGSGNTIYF. The rearrangement links TRBV3-1 (or the pseudogene TRBV3-2) to TRBJ1-3; possible D gene TRBD1, 5 bases. The CDR3 consists of 15 residues. Trimming stripped 4 bases from V and 1 base from J, with 11 bases between. The V gene's germline CDR1 is LGHDT and CDR2 YNNKEL (reference sequence).

V is TRBV5-6 and J is TRBJ2-1; a weak D match, TRBD2 (6 bases). V was clipped by 4 bases and J by 7 bases, with 30 bases between them. The CDR3 covers 19 residues. Germline V gene sequence: CDR1 SGHDT, CDR2 YYEEEE. The CDR3 region has the DNA TGTGCCAGCAGCCCCGGGGGAGGCCGACCCCTCTGGACTTCGAATGAGCAGTTCTTC. Translated: CASSPGGGRPLWTSNEQFF.